The 23 T cell receptor beta chains reported below all come from one sample, sequenced in a study of OX40 agonist ivuxolimab in advanced cancers. Clones were sequenced by immunoSEQ multiplex PCR, and TCRdb holds only the in-frame ones, with some missing. The data contain over 55,000 clones, 89% of them singletons. Here the sequenced sample was CD4+ or CD8+ T cells sorted from blood, taken in a trial of the OX40 agonist ivuxolimab. The receptors here all came from an adult with an advanced solid tumor such as melanoma, head and neck, liver or kidney cancer.

The table lists this clone with a few counts. J is TRBJ1-1 and V is TRBV30; D is uncertain. This CDR3 contains 11 residues. Germline V gene lookup returns CDR1 GTSNPN and CDR2 SVGIG (reference sequence). Trimming removed 4 bases from V and 2 bases from J, with 5 bases in between. CDR3 in amino acids: CAWTDNTEAFF. The CDR3 nucleotides read TGTGCCTGGACAGACAACACTGAAGCTTTCTTT.

This clone appeared once. The V and J genes are TRBV5-1 and TRBJ1-4, with 7 nucleotides matching TRBD1. The germline V gene encodes CDR1 SGHRS and CDR2 YFSETQ. CDR3 length: 15 residues. J lost 5 bases, V lost 0 bases, and 4 bases had no gene match. CDR3 nucleotide sequence: TGCGCCAGCAGCTTGGTGGCAGGGGGGAATGAAAAACTGTTTTTT. This encodes CASSLVAGGNEKLFF.

The DNA of the CDR3 is TGCGCCAGCAGCTTGGCTTCTGGGGCCAACGTCCTGACTTTC. It codes for CASSLASGANVLTF. The V and J genes are TRBV5-1 and TRBJ2-6, with D hard to call. This CDR3 contains 14 residues. Trimming took 0 bases from V and 1 from J, leaving 2 bases between them. Germline V gene sequence: CDR1 SGHRS, CDR2 YFSETQ.

This clone was seen only once. The CDR3 DNA is TGCGCCAGCAGCCGCAGGACTAGCGGGGGTACAGATACGCAGTATTTT. This translates into CASSRRTSGGTDTQYF. The chain links TRBV5-1 to TRBJ2-3, with 13 bases fitting TRBD2. The CDR3 spans 16 residues. CDR1 SGHRS and CDR2 YFSETQ come from the germline V gene. The J segment lost 3 bases and the V segment lost 4 bases, leaving 5 bases of the junction unmatched.

The V gene is TRBV30, the J gene TRBJ2-1, with TRBD2 identical over 16 bases. Germline trimming cut 5 bases from V and 6 bases from J; bases unmatched to any gene: 16. Germline CDR1 is GTSNPN and CDR2 is SVGIG (reference sequence). The CDR3 length is 19 residues. The DNA of the CDR3 is TGTGCCTGGGCCCCGGGACTAGCGGGGGGGCCTTTCCCTGTCAATGAGCAGTTCTTC. It is translated as CAWAPGLAGGPFPVNEQFF.

On this clone itself: One junction end does not reproduce the germline sequence, and a read error may be involved. This chain links TRBV19 with TRBJ2-3, with 8 bases aligning to TRBD1. CDR3 size: 12 residues. Per germline, CDR1 LNHDA and CDR2 SQIVND (reference sequence). Here the CDR3 DNA reads TGTGCCAGTAGTATGACGGACAGGGCAGAACATTTT. This encodes CASSMTDRAEHF.

This CDR3 is CSVRPARRNAYEQYF. CDR3 nucleotide sequence: TGCAGCGTACGTCCAGCTAGAAGGAACGCCTACGAGCAGTACTTC. The chain uses TRBV29-1 and TRBJ2-7; D is ambiguous. V was pared by 6 bases and J by 2 bases, with 20 bases between. CDR1 and CDR2 (germline): SQVTM, ANQGSEA. The CDR3 covers 15 residues.

The chain uses TRBV6-5 and TRBJ2-7; TRBD2 agrees at 7 bases. The J segment lost 3 bases and the V segment lost 4 bases, leaving 6 bases of the junction unmatched. CDR1 and CDR2 (germline): MNHEY, SVGAGI. The CDR3 has 14 amino acids. The CDR3 region is CASSSPKRGYEQYF. Here the CDR3 DNA reads TGTGCCAGCAGTTCCCCCAAGCGGGGCTACGAGCAGTACTTC.

The chain couples TRBV6-1 to TRBJ2-5; 8 nucleotides align to TRBD2. With V trimmed by 4 bases and J by 2 bases, 9 bases remained unmatched. The germline CDR1 and CDR2 sequences are MNHNS and SASEGT. This CDR3 has 16 residues. The CDR3 sequence: CASSGLGTSQQETQYF. CDR3 bases: TGTGCCAGCAGTGGCCTCGGGACTAGTCAGCAAGAGACCCAGTACTTC.

The V and J genes are TRBV19 and TRBJ2-7, with 8 bases that match TRBD1. Losses at the gene ends were 5 bases for V and 3 bases for J; bases not matched to a gene: 9. Germline lookup yields CDR1 LNHDA and CDR2 SQIVND (reference sequence). This CDR3 comprises 15 residues. The CDR3 DNA follows: TGTGCCAGTAGTGCCGGGACAGGACGAAACTACGAGCAGTACTTC. Its protein is CASSAGTGRNYEQYF.

This chain uses TRBV29-1 with TRBJ2-5, with a possible D match to TRBD2 (6 bases). This CDR3 is built from 14 residues. Germline V gene lookup returns CDR1 SQVTM and CDR2 ANQGSEA. Trimming stripped 6 bases from V and 7 bases from J, with 21 bases between. CDR3 coding DNA: TGCAGCGTCGGGGGATCGATTGTGGGAGGGACCCAGTACTTC. It specifies CSVGGSIVGGTQYF.

This clone was recorded once. The chain joins TRBV5-4 to TRBJ1-2, with TRBD1 matching 9 bases. The CDR3 is 16 residues long. The ends lost 0 bases at V and 3 bases at J; junction bases unmatched: 6. CDR1 and CDR2 from the germline V gene are SGHNT and YYREEE (reference sequence). The CDR3, as DNA: TGTGCCAGCAGCTTGGGGCGACAGGGGGTTGACTATGGCTACACCTTC. Amino acids: CASSLGRQGVDYGYTF.

CDR3 in DNA: TGTGCCAGTAGTATCTCAGCGCGTGCAACCATAGCCAAAAACATTCAGTACTTC. Translation gives CASSISARATIAKNIQYF. The chain combines TRBV19 with TRBJ2-4; D uncertain. V lost 3 bases to trimming and J lost 0 bases, with 18 bases between them. There are 18 residues in the CDR3. The V gene's germline CDR1 is LNHDA and CDR2 SQIVND (reference sequence). Combining the CDR3 with reference TRBV19 and TRBJ2-4 gives the whole variable domain DGGITQSPKYLFRKEGQNVTLSCEQNLNHDAMYWYRQDPGQGLRLIYYSQIVNDFQKGDIAEGYSVSREKKESFPLTVTSAQKNPTAFYLCASSISARATIAKNIQYFGAGTRLSVL.

CDR3 nucleotide sequence: TGTGCCAGCAGCTTAAGGGGGACAGACGAAGCTTTCTTT. Translation: CASSLRGTDEAFF. This rearrangement joins TRBV7-9 to TRBJ1-1; 7 bases match TRBD1. Germline V lookup: CDR1 SEHNR, CDR2 FQNEAQ (reference sequence). The CDR3 contains 13 residues. J gave up 8 bases and V 2 bases, and 5 bases lay outside the gene matches.

The chain combines TRBV7-9 with TRBJ1-6, with D perhaps TRBD1 (5 bases). The CDR3 has 14 amino acids. Germline V CDR1 and CDR2: SEHNR, FQNEAQ (reference sequence). V was pared by 3 bases and J by 9 bases, with 12 bases between. The CDR3 here is CASSFAREGSPLHF. The CDR3 DNA sequence: TGTGCCAGCAGCTTTGCCAGGGAAGGTTCACCCCTCCACTTT.

The gene calls are TRBV11-2 and TRBJ1-1, with no clear D. The CDR3 spans 14 residues. V lost 3 bases and J lost 6, with 14 bases in between. Germline V gives CDR1 SGHAT, CDR2 FQNNGV. The CDR3 bases are TGTGCCAGCAGCTTCGGTGGAGGTGTGGCTGAAGCTTTCTTT. Amino acids: CASSFGGGVAEAFF.

The J gene is TRBJ2-2, the V gene TRBV27; D is undetermined. Germline loops: CDR1 MNHEY, CDR2 SMNVEV (reference sequence). Deletions cut 4 bases from V and 4 bases from J, with 13 bases between. The CDR3 totals 15 residues. The CDR3 DNA is TGTGCCAGCAGTTCCACCCCCGGCGGCACCGGGGAGCTGTTTTTT. Translated: CASSSTPGGTGELFF.

This clone was counted a single time. The V call is TRBV19, the J call TRBJ2-7; maybe TRBD1 (6 bases). Trimming took off 7 bases at V and 5 bases at J, with 15 bases between the two ends. Germline CDR1 LNHDA, CDR2 SQIVND (reference sequence). The CDR3 is 13 amino acids. The CDR3 loop is CASTPRGKNEQYF. The CDR3 coding sequence is TGTGCCAGTACCCCTAGGGGGAAAAACGAGCAGTACTTC.

The count of this clone is one. The junction departs from the called germline gene at one end, perhaps through a read error. The chain recombines TRBV7-9 with TRBJ2-5; no firm D call. From germline, CDR1 is SEHNR and CDR2 FQNEAQ (reference sequence). CDR3 length equals 15 residues. DNA for the CDR3: TGTGCCAGCAGCTTACTTAACTCGTACCAAGGGACCCAGTACTTC. This translates into CASSLLNSYQGTQYF.

This sequence joins TRBV9 and TRBJ1-1; TRBD1 matches 8 bases. This CDR3 contains 17 residues. Per the germline V gene, CDR1 is SGDLS and CDR2 is YYNGEE. The junction had 8 bases not matched to a gene; V was cut back by 0 bases and J by 1 base. This CDR3 reads CASSVGLGQGSNTEAFF. CDR3 coding DNA: TGTGCCAGCAGCGTAGGGCTCGGACAGGGCTCGAACACTGAAGCTTTCTTT. Full variable domain (outside the CDR3, taken from reference TRBV9 and TRBJ1-1): DSGVTQTPKHLITATGQRVTLRCSPRSGDLSVYWYQQSLDQGLQFLIQYYNGEERAKGNILERFSAQQFPDLHSELNLSSLELGDSALYFCASSVGLGQGSNTEAFFGQGTRLTVV.

The DNA for the CDR3 is TGTGCCAGCAGCCCAGACAGGAGCTCCTACGAGCAGTACTTC. This translates into CASSPDRSSYEQYF. V and J are TRBV7-9 and TRBJ2-7; TRBD1 might be the D (6 bases). The germline gives CDR1 SEHNR, CDR2 FQNEAQ (reference sequence). Trimming took off 5 bases at V and 0 bases at J, with 11 bases between the two ends. CDR3 length: 14 residues.

CDR3 in DNA: TGCGCCAGCAGCGAGACCGGGGCTACCTACGAGCAGTACTTC. Amino acid sequence: CASSETGATYEQYF. The genes are TRBV5-1 and TRBJ2-7; TRBD1 or TRBD2 may be the D gene (5 bases each). Trimming cost V 4 bases and J 2 bases, with 13 bases left between them. This CDR3 is 14 amino acids long. Germline loops: CDR1 SGHRS, CDR2 YFSETQ.

The rearrangement joins TRBV10-1 to TRBJ2-1, with 8 bases matching TRBD1. This CDR3 comprises 14 residues. CDR1 is WNHNN, CDR2 SYGVQD, per germline (reference sequence). V gave up 2 bases and J gave up 4 bases; unmatched junction bases: 1. CDR3 loop: CASSERTGYNEQFF. The CDR3 DNA is TGCGCCAGCAGTGAGAGGACAGGGTACAATGAGCAGTTCTTC.